This T cell receptor (beta chain) originates from a study of blood T cell repertoires in COVID-19. Looked up from germline, CDR1 is WSHSY and CDR2 is SAAADI. CDR3 length equals 13 residues. V lost 1 base, J lost 4 bases, and 7 bases lay in between. Here immunoSEQ multiplex PCR was the method, and the copy in TCRdb shows in-frame clones only, minus some. The table lists about 230,000 clones, about nine tenths of them singletons. This TCR came from a middle-aged man with COVID-19, enrolled during active disease. The chain uses TRBV10-2 and TRBJ2-5; the D is unclear. Sequences were obtained from peripheral blood. The CDR3: CASSEFTRETQYF. In nucleotides, the CDR3 is TGCGCCAGCAGTGAGTTTACTCGAGAGACCCAGTACTTC.